These T cell receptor beta chains were read from a single sample in a study of beta chain features in type 1 diabetes. Libraries were prepared by immunoSEQ multiplex PCR; TCRdb keeps only in-frame clonotypes and omits some of them. Of fewer than 300,000 clones listed, approximately 20% are singletons. Material for sequencing was naive CD4+ T cells from blood. The receptors come from a woman aged 40 to 55 with type 1 diabetes. CDR3s leave out the opening cysteine and the closing phenylalanine or tryptophan. Fields, in order: V gene, clone size, J gene, CDR3 protein. Rows may omit the clone size; those that give it use once, few, many or a size class.

V gene: TRBV14
clone size: few
J gene: TRBJ2-4
CDR3 protein: ASSHQGLINIQY

V gene: TRBV4-3
clone size: NA
J gene: TRBJ1-6
CDR3 protein: ASSQVTGANSPLH

V gene: TRBV29-1
clone size: NA
J gene: TRBJ2-2
CDR3 protein: SVVWGLGTGELF

V gene: TRBV7-9
clone size: few
J gene: TRBJ1-1
CDR3 protein: ASSLWTGGGNTEAF

V gene: TRBV10-3
clone size: NA
J gene: TRBJ1-6
CDR3 protein: AISESRGTGTSPLH

V gene: TRBV29-1
clone size: few
J gene: TRBJ2-1
CDR3 protein: SGLGLAGVEQF

V gene: TRBV4-3
clone size: NA
J gene: TRBJ1-2
CDR3 protein: ASSRTGYNYGYT

V gene: TRBV7-2
clone size: NA
J gene: TRBJ2-1
CDR3 protein: ASSWGGWEF

V gene: TRBV6-6
clone size: NA
J gene: TRBJ2-5
CDR3 protein: ASSYPTGQTQETQY

V gene: TRBV29-1
clone size: few
J gene: TRBJ1-1
CDR3 protein: SIPGQGAGVTEAF

V gene: TRBV5-1
clone size: NA
J gene: TRBJ1-3
CDR3 protein: ASSLRQDFSGNTIY

V gene: TRBV7-2
clone size: NA
J gene: TRBJ2-4
CDR3 protein: ASSLAGESIQY

V gene: TRBV9
clone size: few
J gene: TRBJ2-5
CDR3 protein: ASSVGHYRGQETQY

V gene: TRBV29-1
clone size: few
J gene: TRBJ1-3
CDR3 protein: SVRQGAGNTIY

V gene: TRBV19
clone size: NA
J gene: TRBJ2-2
CDR3 protein: ASSPVPPGTGELF

V gene: TRBV30
clone size: few
J gene: TRBJ2-1
CDR3 protein: AWMDRADEQF

V gene: TRBV25-1
clone size: few
J gene: TRBJ2-3
CDR3 protein: ASSESTGATDTQY

V gene: TRBV5-1
clone size: few
J gene: TRBJ2-5
CDR3 protein: ASSLGSGGEETQY